This T cell receptor beta chain was documented in a study of long-term antiretroviral therapy in people with HIV. General observations from the study: Repertoires in HIV (unlike those of controls) had narrower CDR3 length ranges. Those clones which expanded before ART made up the dominant part of the repertoire at all time points.

Participants with HIV, all of them, were treated in the United States. Samples held 1-10 million cryopreserved PBMC, and DNA extraction followed. Germline V CDR1 and CDR2: SQVTM, ANQGSEA. The CDR3 is 11 residues long. V was clipped by 8 bases and J by 5 bases, with 12 bases between them. This clone has just one count. What it binds is not known. At the survey level, the v3.0 immunoSEQ assay was run. Generated by immunoSEQ multiplex PCR, the TCRdb table keeps only in-frame clones and is missing some. The sample contains over 25,000 clones, 95% to 98% of which appear only once. Sequencing was performed on unsorted PBMCs, taken 7.6 years after starting antiretroviral therapy. This clonotype was obtained from a man younger than 45 with HIV. The J gene is TRBJ2-5, the V gene TRBV29-1; D is possibly TRBD1 or TRBD2 (5 bases each). In nucleotides, the CDR3 is TGCAGCACCGGGACGGGGGAGACCCAGTACTTC. Its protein is CSTGTGETQYF.